A selection of T cell receptor beta chains follows, all from one sample in a study of long-term antiretroviral therapy in people with HIV. Some clones are missing from TCRdb's copy, which holds only in-frame ones; the method was immunoSEQ multiplex PCR. The data show tens of thousands of clones, around 94% seen once. Sequenced here: unsorted PBMCs, sampled 4.1 years after starting antiretroviral therapy. Every receptor here comes from a woman in her fifties or sixties with HIV. The CDR3 runs from the conserved cysteine through the conserved F or W. The D gene is left open where the match is weak. Not every row has a clone size; where given, it reads once, few, many or a size class.

j_call: TRBJ2-3; v_call: TRBV30; d_call: NA; clone_size: NA; cdr3_aa: CAWESYVDTQYF; cdr3_nt: TGTGCCTGGGAGTCTTATGTGGATACGCAGTATTTT
j_call: TRBJ2-4; v_call: TRBV6-1; d_call: NA; clone_size: NA; cdr3_aa: CASMERAKNIQYF; cdr3_nt: TGTGCCAGCATGGAGAGGGCCAAAAACATTCAGTACTTC
j_call: TRBJ2-7; v_call: TRBV2; d_call: TRBD2; clone_size: NA; cdr3_aa: CASSEGLAGGSYEQYF; cdr3_nt: TGTGCCAGCAGTGAGGGACTAGCGGGGGGTTCCTACGAGCAGTACTTC
j_call: TRBJ2-4; v_call: TRBV4-1; d_call: TRBD2; clone_size: NA; cdr3_aa: CASSPGLAGVAKNIQYF; cdr3_nt: TGCGCCAGCAGCCCCGGACTAGCGGGGGTAGCCAAAAACATTCAGTACTTC
j_call: TRBJ1-6; v_call: TRBV9; d_call: NA; clone_size: NA; cdr3_aa: CASSVGAGESPLHF; cdr3_nt: TGTGCCAGCAGCGTAGGGGCAGGGGAATCACCCCTCCACTTT
j_call: TRBJ2-5; v_call: TRBV18; d_call: NA; clone_size: few; cdr3_aa: CASSPAFQETQYF; cdr3_nt: TGTGCCAGCTCACCGGCCTTCCAAGAGACCCAGTACTTC
j_call: TRBJ1-4; v_call: TRBV5-6; d_call: NA; clone_size: NA; cdr3_aa: CASSWAGPTNEKLFF; cdr3_nt: TGTGCCAGCAGCTGGGCGGGGCCAACTAATGAAAAACTGTTTTTT
j_call: TRBJ1-5; v_call: TRBV7-2; d_call: NA; clone_size: NA; cdr3_aa: CASSLKGDQPQHF; cdr3_nt: TGTGCCAGCAGCTTAAAAGGGGATCAGCCCCAGCATTTT
j_call: TRBJ1-1; v_call: TRBV30; d_call: NA; clone_size: NA; cdr3_aa: CAWSVEALNTEAFF; cdr3_nt: TGTGCCTGGAGTGTAGAGGCCTTGAACACTGAAGCTTTCTTT
j_call: TRBJ2-7; v_call: TRBV5-4; d_call: TRBD1; clone_size: NA; cdr3_aa: CASSLFTPRDSNEQYF; cdr3_nt: TGTGCCAGCAGCTTATTCACACCCCGGGACAGTAACGAGCAGTACTTC
j_call: TRBJ2-3; v_call: TRBV7-9; d_call: NA; clone_size: NA; cdr3_aa: CASSPSTDTQYF; cdr3_nt: TGTGCCAGCAGCCCCTCTACAGATACGCAGTATTTT
j_call: TRBJ2-7; v_call: TRBV21-1; d_call: NA; clone_size: NA; cdr3_aa: CASSKGGGAEDEQYF; cdr3_nt: TGTGCCAGCAGCAAAGGTGGAGGGGCGGAGGACGAGCAGTACTTC
j_call: TRBJ1-6; v_call: TRBV2; d_call: NA; clone_size: few; cdr3_aa: CASSDPGRLIPLHF; cdr3_nt: TGTGCCAGCAGCGACCCGGGGCGGCTGATCCCCCTCCACTTT
j_call: TRBJ1-3; v_call: TRBV6-7; d_call: TRBD1; clone_size: once; cdr3_aa: CASTRQYRRGLKKSGNTIYF; cdr3_nt: TGTGCCAGCACCAGACAGTACCGCAGGGGGCTTAAGAAGTCTGGAAACACCATATATTTT
j_call: TRBJ2-7; v_call: TRBV28; d_call: TRBD1; clone_size: NA; cdr3_aa: CASSLSQGASTYEQYF; cdr3_nt: TGTGCCAGCAGTTTATCGCAGGGGGCAAGCACCTACGAGCAGTACTTC
j_call: TRBJ2-3; v_call: TRBV7-2; d_call: NA; clone_size: NA; cdr3_aa: CASSRQTASTDTQYF; cdr3_nt: TGTGCCAGCAGCCGGCAGACAGCAAGCACAGATACGCAGTATTTT
j_call: TRBJ2-3; v_call: TRBV5-6; d_call: TRBD2; clone_size: NA; cdr3_aa: CASSYMRLAEETDTQYF; cdr3_nt: TGTGCCAGCAGCTATATGCGACTAGCGGAGGAAACAGATACGCAGTATTTT
j_call: TRBJ2-5; v_call: TRBV15; d_call: NA; clone_size: NA; cdr3_aa: CATSRDKMDGTQYF; cdr3_nt: TGTGCCACCAGCAGAGATAAAATGGACGGGACCCAGTACTTC
j_call: TRBJ2-3; v_call: TRBV5-1; d_call: NA; clone_size: NA; cdr3_aa: CASSSGSSTDTQYF; cdr3_nt: TGCGCCAGCAGCTCGGGATCAAGCACAGATACGCAGTATTTT
j_call: TRBJ2-7; v_call: TRBV6-1; d_call: TRBD1; clone_size: NA; cdr3_aa: CASSEERGQGAGEQYF; cdr3_nt: TGTGCCAGCAGTGAAGAAAGGGGACAGGGGGCTGGCGAGCAGTACTTC
j_call: TRBJ1-2; v_call: TRBV7-6; d_call: NA; clone_size: NA; cdr3_aa: CASSLDGTFAVGYTF; cdr3_nt: TGTGCCAGCAGCTTAGACGGGACATTCGCGGTCGGCTACACCTTC
j_call: TRBJ2-5; v_call: TRBV7-8; d_call: NA; clone_size: few; cdr3_aa: CASSGPSGETQYF; cdr3_nt: TGTGCCAGCAGCGGACCCTCCGGAGAGACCCAGTACTTC